The T cell receptor beta chain under discussion was sequenced for a study of cytomegalovirus exposure and HLA in healthy donors. Study information: There were approximately 400 genotyped donors. Of these, 81% fell in the genetic ancestry cluster associated with self-reported Caucasian donors.

Study-wide findings and caveats: TRBV6-2, TRBV6-3 and other indistinguishable V segments were excluded.

The study ran its PCR with 60 Vbeta and 13 Jbeta primers. This table comes from immunoSEQ multiplex PCR, and its TCRdb copy is limited to in-frame clones, with some not included. The profile covers 60,000 to 85,000 clones, with 70% to 80% appearing a single time and around 3.6% taken by the ten largest. This clone has more than one count but fewer than ten. The antigen remains unidentified. The CDR3 extends over 14 amino acids. The J segment lost 9 bases and the V segment lost 8 bases, leaving 9 bases of the junction unmatched. Germline V gene sequence: CDR1 LGHNT, CDR2 FRNRAP. The sample comprised PBMCs. This clonotype was sampled from a middle-aged man in good health and CMV-seronegative. This chain uses TRBV12-5 with TRBJ2-1; TRBD2 matches 11 bases. Written as DNA, the CDR3 is TGTGCTAGTAGCGGTAGCGGGGGGGCGGGTGAGCAGTTCTTC. Translating it yields CASSGSGGAGEQFF.